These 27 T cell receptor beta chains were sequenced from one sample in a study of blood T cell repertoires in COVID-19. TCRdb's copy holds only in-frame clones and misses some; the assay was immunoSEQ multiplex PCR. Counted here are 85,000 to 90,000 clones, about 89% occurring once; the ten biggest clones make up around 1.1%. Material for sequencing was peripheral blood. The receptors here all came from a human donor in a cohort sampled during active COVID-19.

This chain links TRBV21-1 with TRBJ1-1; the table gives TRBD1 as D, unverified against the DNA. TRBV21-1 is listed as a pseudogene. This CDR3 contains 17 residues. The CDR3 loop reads CASSILRGGHINTEAFF. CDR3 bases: TGTGCCAGCAGCATTCTCCGAGGGGGACATATCAACACTGAAGCTTTCTTT.

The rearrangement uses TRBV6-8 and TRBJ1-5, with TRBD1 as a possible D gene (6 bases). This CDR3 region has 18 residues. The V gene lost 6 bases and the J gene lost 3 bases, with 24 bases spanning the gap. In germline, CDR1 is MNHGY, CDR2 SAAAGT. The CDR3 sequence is CASSYLYGLTGHNQPQHF. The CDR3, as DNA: TGTGCCAGCAGCTACCTTTACGGTTTAACAGGGCACAATCAGCCCCAGCATTTT.

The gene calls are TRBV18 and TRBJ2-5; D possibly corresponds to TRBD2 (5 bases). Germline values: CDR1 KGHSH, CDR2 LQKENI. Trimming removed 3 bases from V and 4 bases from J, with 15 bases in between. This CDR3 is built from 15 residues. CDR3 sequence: CASSPRGSEAETQYF. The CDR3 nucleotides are TGTGCCAGCTCACCTCGCGGGTCAGAGGCAGAGACCCAGTACTTC.

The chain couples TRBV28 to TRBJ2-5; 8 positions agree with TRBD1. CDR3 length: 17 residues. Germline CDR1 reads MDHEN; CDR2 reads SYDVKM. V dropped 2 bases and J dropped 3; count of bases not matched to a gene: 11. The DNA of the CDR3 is TGTGCCAGCAGTTTAAGTGGCAGGGGGCTAGCGAAAGAGACCCAGTACTTC. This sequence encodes CASSLSGRGLAKETQYF.

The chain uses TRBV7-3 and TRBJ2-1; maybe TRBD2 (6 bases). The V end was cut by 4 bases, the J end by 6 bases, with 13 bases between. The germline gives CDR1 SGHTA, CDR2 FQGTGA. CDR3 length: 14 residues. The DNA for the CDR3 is TGTGCCAGCAGCTCCGGTACTAGCTTCAATGAGCAGTTCTTC. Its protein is CASSSGTSFNEQFF. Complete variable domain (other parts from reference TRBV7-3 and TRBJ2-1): GAGVSQTPSNKVTEKGKYVELRCDPISGHTALYWYRQSLGQGPEFLIYFQGTGAADDSGLPNDRFFAVRPEGSVSTLKIQRTERGDSAVYLCASSSGTSFNEQFFGPGTRLTVL.

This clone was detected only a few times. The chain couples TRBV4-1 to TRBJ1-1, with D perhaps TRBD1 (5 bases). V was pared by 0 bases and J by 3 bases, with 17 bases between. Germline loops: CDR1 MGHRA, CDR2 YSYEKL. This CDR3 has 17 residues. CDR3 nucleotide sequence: TGCGCCAGCAGCCAAGACTATGGGGGAGGCAGGTACACTGAAGCTTTCTTT. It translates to CASSQDYGGGRYTEAFF.

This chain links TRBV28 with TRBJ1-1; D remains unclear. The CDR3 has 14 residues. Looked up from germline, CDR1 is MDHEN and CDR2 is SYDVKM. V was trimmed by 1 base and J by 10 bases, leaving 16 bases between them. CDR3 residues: CASSLLGLAGSAFF. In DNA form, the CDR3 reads TGTGCCAGCAGTTTATTGGGTTTGGCAGGCTCAGCTTTCTTT.

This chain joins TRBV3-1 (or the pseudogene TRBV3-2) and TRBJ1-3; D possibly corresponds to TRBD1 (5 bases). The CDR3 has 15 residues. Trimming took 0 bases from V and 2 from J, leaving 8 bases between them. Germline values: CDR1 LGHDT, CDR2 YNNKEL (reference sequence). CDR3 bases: TGTGCCAGCAGCCAAGACTCAGGGACTGGAAACACCATATATTTT. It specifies CASSQDSGTGNTIYF.

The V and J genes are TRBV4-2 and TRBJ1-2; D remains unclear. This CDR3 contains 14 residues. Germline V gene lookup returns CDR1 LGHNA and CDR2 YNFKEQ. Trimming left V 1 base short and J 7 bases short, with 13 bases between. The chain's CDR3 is CASSQGTGYGGYTF. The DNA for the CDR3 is TGTGCCAGCAGCCAAGGTACGGGGTATGGTGGCTACACCTTC.

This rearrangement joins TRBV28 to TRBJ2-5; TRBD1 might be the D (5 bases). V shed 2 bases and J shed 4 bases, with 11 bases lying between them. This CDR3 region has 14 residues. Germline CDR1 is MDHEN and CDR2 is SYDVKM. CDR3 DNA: TGTGCCAGCAGTTTAGTTGGGGCCGGAGAGACCCAGTACTTC. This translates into CASSLVGAGETQYF.

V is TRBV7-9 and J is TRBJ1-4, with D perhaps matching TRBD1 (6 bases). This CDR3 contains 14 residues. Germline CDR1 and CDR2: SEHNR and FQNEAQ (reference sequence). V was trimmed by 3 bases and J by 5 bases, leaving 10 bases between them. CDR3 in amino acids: CASSFLGGNEKLFF. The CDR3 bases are TGTGCCAGCAGCTTCTTAGGGGGAAATGAAAAACTGTTTTTT.

CDR3 sequence: CASRALGEYDTEAFF. The CDR3 DNA is TGTGCCAGCAGGGCCCTAGGGGAATATGACACTGAAGCTTTCTTT. The rearrangement uses TRBV7-9 and TRBJ1-1; tentatively, D is TRBD1 (5 bases). This CDR3 contains 15 residues. CDR1 and CDR2 (germline): SEHNR, FQNEAQ (reference sequence). Trimming shortened V by 6 bases and J by 3 bases, and 17 bases separated the two germline ends. Supplemented by reference TRBV7-9 and TRBJ1-1, the full variable domain reads DTGVSQNPRHKITKRGQNVTFRCDPISEHNRLYWYRQTLGQGPEFLTYFQNEAQLEKSRLLSDRFSAERPKGSFSTLEIQRTEQGDSAMYLCASRALGEYDTEAFFGQGTRLTVV.

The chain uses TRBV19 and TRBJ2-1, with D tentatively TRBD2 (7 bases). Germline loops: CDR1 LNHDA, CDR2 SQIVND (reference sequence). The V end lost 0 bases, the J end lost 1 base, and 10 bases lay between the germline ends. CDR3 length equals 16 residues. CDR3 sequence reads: CASSIEGGVSYNEQFF. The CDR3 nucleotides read TGTGCCAGTAGTATAGAAGGGGGGGTATCCTACAATGAGCAGTTCTTC.

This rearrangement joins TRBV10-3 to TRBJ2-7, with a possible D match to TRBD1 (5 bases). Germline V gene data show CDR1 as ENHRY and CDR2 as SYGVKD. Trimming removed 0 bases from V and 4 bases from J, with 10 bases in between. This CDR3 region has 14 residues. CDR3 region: CAISESNRQYEQYF. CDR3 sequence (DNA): TGTGCCATCAGTGAGTCGAACAGGCAGTACGAGCAGTACTTC.

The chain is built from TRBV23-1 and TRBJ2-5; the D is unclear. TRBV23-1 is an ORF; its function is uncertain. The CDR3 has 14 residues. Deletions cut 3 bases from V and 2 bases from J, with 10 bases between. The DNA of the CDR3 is TGCGCCAGCAGTCATCCAGACGGGCAAGAGACCCAGTACTTC. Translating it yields CASSHPDGQETQYF.

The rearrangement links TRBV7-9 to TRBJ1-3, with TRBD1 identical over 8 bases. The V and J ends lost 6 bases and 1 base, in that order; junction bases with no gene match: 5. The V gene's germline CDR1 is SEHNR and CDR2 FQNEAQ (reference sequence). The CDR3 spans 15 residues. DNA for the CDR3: TGTGCCAGCAGGGGACAGGTCCCATCTGGAAACACCATATATTTT. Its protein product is CASRGQVPSGNTIYF.

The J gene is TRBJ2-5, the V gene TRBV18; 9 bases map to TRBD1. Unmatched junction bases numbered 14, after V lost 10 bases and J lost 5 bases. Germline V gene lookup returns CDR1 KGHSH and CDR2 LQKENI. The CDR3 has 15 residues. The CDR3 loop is CATPRETGGKETQYF. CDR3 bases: TGTGCCACCCCCCGGGAGACAGGGGGGAAGGAGACCCAGTACTTC.

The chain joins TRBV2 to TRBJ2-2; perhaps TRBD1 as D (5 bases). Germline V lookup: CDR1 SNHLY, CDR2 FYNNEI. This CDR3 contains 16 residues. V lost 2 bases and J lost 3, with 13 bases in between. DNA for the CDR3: TGTGCCAGCAGTGAATTTGGGGCGGTTTACACCGGGGAGCTGTTTTTT. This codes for CASSEFGAVYTGELFF.

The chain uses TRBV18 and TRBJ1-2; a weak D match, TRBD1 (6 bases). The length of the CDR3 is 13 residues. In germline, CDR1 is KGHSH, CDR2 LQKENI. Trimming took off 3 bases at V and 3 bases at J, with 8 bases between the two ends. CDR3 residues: CASSPNRDYGYTF. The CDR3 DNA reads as TGTGCCAGCTCACCGAACAGGGACTATGGCTACACCTTC. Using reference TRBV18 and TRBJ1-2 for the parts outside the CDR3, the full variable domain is NAGVMQNPRHLVRRRGQEARLRCSPMKGHSHVYWYRQLPEEGLKFMVYLQKENIIDESGMPKERFSAEFPKEGPSILRIQQVVRGDSAAYFCASSPNRDYGYTFGSGTRLTVV.

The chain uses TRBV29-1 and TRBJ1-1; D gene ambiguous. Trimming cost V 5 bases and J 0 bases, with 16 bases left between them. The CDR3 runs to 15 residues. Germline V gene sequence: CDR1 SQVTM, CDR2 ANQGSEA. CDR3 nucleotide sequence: TGCAGCGTTCCCTTAGCAGCGGGGATGAACACTGAAGCTTTCTTT. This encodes CSVPLAAGMNTEAFF. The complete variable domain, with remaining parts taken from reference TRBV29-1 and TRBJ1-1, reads SAVISQKPSRDICQRGTSLTIQCQVDSQVTMMFWYRQQPGQSLTLIATANQGSEATYESGFVIDKFPISRPNLTFSTLTVSNMSPEDSSIYLCSVPLAAGMNTEAFFGQGTRLTVV.

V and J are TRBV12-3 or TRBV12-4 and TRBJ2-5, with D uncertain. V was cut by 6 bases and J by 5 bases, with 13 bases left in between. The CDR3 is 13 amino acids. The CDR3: CASSPTVRETQYF. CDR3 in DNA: TGTGCCAGCAGCCCCACTGTTCGGGAGACCCAGTACTTC.

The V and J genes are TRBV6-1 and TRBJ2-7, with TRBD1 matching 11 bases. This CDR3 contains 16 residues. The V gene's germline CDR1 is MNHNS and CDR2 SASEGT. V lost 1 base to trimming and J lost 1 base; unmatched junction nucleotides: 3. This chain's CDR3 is CASSEGGQGASYEQYF. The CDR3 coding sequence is TGTGCCAGCAGTGAAGGCGGACAGGGGGCGTCCTACGAGCAGTACTTC.

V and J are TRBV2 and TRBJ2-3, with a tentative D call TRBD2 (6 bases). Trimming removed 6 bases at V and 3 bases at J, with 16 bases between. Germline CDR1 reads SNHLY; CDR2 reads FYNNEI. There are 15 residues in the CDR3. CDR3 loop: CASSASGPRTDTQYF. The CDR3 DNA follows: TGTGCCAGCAGCGCGAGCGGGCCTAGAACAGATACGCAGTATTTT.

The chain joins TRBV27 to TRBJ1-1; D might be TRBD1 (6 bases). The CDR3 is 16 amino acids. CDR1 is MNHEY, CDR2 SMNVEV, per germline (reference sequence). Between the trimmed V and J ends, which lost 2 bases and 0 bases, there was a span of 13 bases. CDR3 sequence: CASSLRGGHMNTEAFF. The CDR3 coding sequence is TGTGCCAGCAGTTTAAGGGGGGGACATATGAACACTGAAGCTTTCTTT.

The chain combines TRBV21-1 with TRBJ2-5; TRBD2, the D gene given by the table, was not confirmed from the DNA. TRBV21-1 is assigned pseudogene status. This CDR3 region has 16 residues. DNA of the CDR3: TGTGCCAGCAGCGTACCGCAGCGGGAGGGGACGGAGACCCAGTACTTC. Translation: CASSVPQREGTETQYF.

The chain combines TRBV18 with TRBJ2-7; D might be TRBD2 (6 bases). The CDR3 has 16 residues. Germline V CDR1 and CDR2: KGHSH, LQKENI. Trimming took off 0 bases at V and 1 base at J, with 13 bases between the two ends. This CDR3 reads CASSPPGGGGSYEQYF. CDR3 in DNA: TGTGCCAGCTCACCACCGGGGGGAGGAGGGTCCTACGAGCAGTACTTC.

CDR3 DNA: TGTGCCTGGAACAGGGAAGGGGAAAAACTGTTTTTT. It encodes CAWNREGEKLFF. The V gene is TRBV30, the J gene TRBJ1-4; tentatively, D is TRBD1 (6 bases). CDR1 is GTSNPN and CDR2 is SVGIG in the germline V gene (reference sequence). V was pared by 4 bases and J by 8 bases, with 11 bases between. The CDR3 totals 12 residues.